This T cell receptor beta chain was captured in a study of somatic mutations in cytotoxic T cells in rheumatoid arthritis. Whole-study results and caveats: Age-matched healthy controls and rheumatoid arthritis patients had CD8+ T-cell clonality that did not differ significantly.

This table comes from immunoSEQ multiplex PCR, and its TCRdb copy is limited to in-frame clones, with some not included. The top ten clones hold around 14% of a sample with approximately 20,000 clones, approximately 87% of them seen once. About this clone itself: Its antigen is not identified.

The receptor was derived from a man between 35 and 55 years old in good health. The sequenced sample consisted of CD8+ T cells sorted from blood.

The CDR3 region is CASSLFGSGPQHF. CDR3 bases: TGTGCCAGCAGTTTATTTGGGAGCGGCCCCCAGCATTTT. The chain links TRBV27 to TRBJ1-5; D remains ambiguous. CDR1 is MNHEY, CDR2 SMNVEV, per germline (reference sequence). This CDR3 region has 13 residues. The V and J ends lost 1 base and 10 bases respectively, with 11 bases between them.